Included here is one TCR beta chain sequence, with context. Its antigen is unidentified. This sample is part of a study of T cell repertoires in cytomegalovirus infection. In the study overall: CMV epitopes, recently identified HLA-C-restricted and well-studied HLA-B-restricted, were used. Signatures in public TCR beta sequences pointed to both CMV infection and matching HLA type. Whole-study results and caveats: Cumulative public TCR beta family frequency identified CMV carriers with the relevant HLA. CMV-specific TCR beta clonotypes restricted by HLA-C dominated the ex vivo response.

From the reads, TCRdb called clonotypes with MiXCR, one entry per CDR3 protein. The data contain hundreds of thousands of distinct CDR3 sequences, approximately 30% of them singletons. The input for sequencing was cultured CD8+ T cells from PBMCs, taken from culture after CMV antigen stimulation. This TCR was sampled from a human donor in good health (CMV status not recorded). Some clones in this sample may be carry-over from other donors' samples.

CDR3 in amino acids: CASSQHNQPQHF. The CDR3 bases are TGTGCCAGCAGTCAACACAATCAGCCCCAGCATTTT. The gene calls are TRBV27 and TRBJ1-5, with no clear D. The V end was cut by 5 bases, the J end by 3 bases, with 5 bases between. The CDR3 runs to 12 residues. Germline CDR1 reads MNHEY; CDR2 reads SMNVEV (reference sequence).